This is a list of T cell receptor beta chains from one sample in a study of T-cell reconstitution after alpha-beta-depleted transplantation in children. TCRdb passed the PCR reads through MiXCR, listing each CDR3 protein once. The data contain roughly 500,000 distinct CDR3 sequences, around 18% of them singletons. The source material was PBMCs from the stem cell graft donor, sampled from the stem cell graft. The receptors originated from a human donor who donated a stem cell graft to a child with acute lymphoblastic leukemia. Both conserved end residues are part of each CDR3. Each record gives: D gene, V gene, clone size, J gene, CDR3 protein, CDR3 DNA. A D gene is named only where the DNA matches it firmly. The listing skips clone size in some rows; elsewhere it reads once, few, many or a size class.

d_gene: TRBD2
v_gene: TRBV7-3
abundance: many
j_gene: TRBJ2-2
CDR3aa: CASSRGAGELFF
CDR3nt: TGTGCCAGCAGCCGGGGGGCCGGGGAGCTGTTTTTT

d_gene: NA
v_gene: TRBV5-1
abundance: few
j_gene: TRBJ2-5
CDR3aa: CASSWRGYQETQYF
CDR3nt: TGCGCCAGCAGCTGGAGAGGGTACCAAGAGACCCAGTACTTC

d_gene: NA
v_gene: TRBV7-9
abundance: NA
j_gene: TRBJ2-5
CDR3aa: CASSLGRTVQETQYF
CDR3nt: TGTGCCAGCAGCTTAGGACGGACGGTCCAAGAGACCCAGTACTTC

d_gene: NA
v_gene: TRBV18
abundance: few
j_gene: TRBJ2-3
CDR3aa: CASSPDRRSTDTQYF
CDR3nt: TGTGCCAGCTCACCGGACCGACGAAGCACAGATACGCAGTATTTT

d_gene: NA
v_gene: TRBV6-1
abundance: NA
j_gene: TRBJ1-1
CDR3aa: CASSEMGNGGLNTEAFF
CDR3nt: TGTGCCAGCAGTGAGATGGGGAACGGCGGCCTGAACACTGAAGCTTTCTTT

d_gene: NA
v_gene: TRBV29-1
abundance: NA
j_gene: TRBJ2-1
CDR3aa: CSGRDRVTPYNEQFF
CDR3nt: TGCAGCGGTAGAGATCGGGTGACCCCCTACAATGAGCAGTTCTTC

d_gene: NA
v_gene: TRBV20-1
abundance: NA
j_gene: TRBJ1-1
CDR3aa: CSALSWGNTEAFF
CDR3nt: TGCAGTGCCCTCTCTTGGGGGAACACTGAAGCTTTCTTT

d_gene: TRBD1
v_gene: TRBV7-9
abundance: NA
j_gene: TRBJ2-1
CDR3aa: CASSYRVSGQADNEQFF
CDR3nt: TGTGCCAGCAGTTATCGGGTCTCGGGACAGGCAGACAATGAGCAGTTCTTC

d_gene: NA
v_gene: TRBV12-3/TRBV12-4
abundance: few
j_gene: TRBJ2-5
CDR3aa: CASSLAGKTQYF
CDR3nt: TGTGCCAGCAGTTTAGCGGGAAAGACCCAGTACTTC

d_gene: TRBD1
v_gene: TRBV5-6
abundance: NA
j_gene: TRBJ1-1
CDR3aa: CASSSGTGRSEAFF
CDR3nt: TGTGCCAGCAGTTCAGGGACAGGGAGGTCTGAAGCTTTCTTT

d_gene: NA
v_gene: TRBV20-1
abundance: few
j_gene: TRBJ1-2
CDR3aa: CSARDDGQSNYGYTF
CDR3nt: TGCAGTGCTAGAGATGACGGACAGAGCAACTATGGCTACACCTTC

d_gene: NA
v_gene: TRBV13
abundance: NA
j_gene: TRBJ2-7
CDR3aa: CASSLGRGVYEQYF
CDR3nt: TGTGCCAGCAGCTTAGGTAGAGGGGTCTACGAGCAGTACTTC

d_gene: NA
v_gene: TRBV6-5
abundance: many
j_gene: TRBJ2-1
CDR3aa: CASSPGLNEQFF
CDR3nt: TGTGCCAGCAGCCCAGGGCTGAATGAGCAGTTCTTC

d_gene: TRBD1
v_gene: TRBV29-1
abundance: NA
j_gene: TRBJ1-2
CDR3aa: CSVEAGLRTGTDYGYTF
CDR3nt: TGCAGCGTTGAAGCGGGATTGAGAACCGGGACAGACTATGGCTACACCTTC